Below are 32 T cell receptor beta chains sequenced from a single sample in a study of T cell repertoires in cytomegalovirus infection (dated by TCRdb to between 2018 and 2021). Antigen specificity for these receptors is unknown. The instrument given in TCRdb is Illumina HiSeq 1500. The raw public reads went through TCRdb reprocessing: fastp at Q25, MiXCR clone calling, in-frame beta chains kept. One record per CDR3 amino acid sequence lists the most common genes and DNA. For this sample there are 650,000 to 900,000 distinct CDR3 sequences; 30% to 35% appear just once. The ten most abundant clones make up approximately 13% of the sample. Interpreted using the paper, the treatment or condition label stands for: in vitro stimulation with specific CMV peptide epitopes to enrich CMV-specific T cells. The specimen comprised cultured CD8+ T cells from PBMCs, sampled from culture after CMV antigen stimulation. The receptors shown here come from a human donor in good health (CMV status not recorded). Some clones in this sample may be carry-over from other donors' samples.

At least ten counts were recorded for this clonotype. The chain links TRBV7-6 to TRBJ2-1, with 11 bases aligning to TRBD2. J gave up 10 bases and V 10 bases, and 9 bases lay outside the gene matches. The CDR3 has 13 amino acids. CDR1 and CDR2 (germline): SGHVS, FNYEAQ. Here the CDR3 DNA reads TGTGCCACGAGTAGCGGGGGGGCCGGGGAGCAGTTCTTC. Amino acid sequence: CATSSGGAGEQFF.

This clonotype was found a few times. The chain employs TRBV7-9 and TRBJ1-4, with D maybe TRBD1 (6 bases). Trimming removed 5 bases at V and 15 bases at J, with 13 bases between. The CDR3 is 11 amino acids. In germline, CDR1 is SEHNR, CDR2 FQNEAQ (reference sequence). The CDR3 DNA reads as TGTGCCAGCAGCACCAGGGGCCCGATGTTTTTT. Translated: CASSTRGPMFF.

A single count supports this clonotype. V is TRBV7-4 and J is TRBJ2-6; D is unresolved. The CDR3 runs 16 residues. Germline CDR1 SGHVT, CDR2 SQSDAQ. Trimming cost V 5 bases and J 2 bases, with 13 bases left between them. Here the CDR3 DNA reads TGTGCCAGCAGCGGGGTTCTGCAAGCTGGGGCCAACGTCCTGACTTTC. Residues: CASSGVLQAGANVLTF.

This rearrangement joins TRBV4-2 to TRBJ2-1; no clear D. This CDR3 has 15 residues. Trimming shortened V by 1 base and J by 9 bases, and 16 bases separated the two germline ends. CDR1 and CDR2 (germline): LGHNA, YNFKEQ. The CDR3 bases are TGTGCCAGCAGCCAAGGTGACCCCGTTGGTGCTGAGCAGTTCTTC. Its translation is CASSQGDPVGAEQFF.

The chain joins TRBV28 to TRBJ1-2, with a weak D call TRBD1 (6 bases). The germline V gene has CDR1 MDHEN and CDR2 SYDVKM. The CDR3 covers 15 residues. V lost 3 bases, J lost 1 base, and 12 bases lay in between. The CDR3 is CASSFATGLNYGYTF. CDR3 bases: TGTGCCAGCAGTTTTGCCACAGGGCTTAACTATGGCTACACCTTC.

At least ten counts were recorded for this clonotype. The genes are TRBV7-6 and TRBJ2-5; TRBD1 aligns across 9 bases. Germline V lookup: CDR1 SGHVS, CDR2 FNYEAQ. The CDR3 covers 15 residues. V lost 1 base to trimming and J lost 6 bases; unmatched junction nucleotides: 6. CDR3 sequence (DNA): TGTGCCAGCAGCTTAGGAGGACAGGGGTGGAAGACCCAGTACTTC. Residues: CASSLGGQGWKTQYF.

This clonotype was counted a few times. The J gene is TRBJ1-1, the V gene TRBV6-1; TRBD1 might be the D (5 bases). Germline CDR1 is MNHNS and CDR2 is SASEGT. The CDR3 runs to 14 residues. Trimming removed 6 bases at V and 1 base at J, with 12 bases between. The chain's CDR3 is CASRREGSNTEAFF. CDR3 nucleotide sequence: TGTGCCAGCAGGAGAGAGGGGTCGAACACTGAAGCTTTCTTT.

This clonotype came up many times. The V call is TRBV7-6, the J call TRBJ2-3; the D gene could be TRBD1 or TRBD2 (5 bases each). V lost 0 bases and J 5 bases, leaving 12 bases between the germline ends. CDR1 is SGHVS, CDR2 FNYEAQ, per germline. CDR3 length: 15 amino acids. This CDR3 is CASSLAYPGRDTQYF. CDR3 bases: TGTGCCAGCAGCTTAGCTTACCCAGGGAGAGATACGCAGTATTTT.

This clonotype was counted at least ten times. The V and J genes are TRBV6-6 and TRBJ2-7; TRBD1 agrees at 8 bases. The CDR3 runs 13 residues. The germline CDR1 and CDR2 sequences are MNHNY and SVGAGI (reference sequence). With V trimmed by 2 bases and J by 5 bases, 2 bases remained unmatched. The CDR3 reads CASSYLDRDEQYF. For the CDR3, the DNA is TGTGCCAGCAGTTACCTGGACAGGGACGAGCAGTACTTC.

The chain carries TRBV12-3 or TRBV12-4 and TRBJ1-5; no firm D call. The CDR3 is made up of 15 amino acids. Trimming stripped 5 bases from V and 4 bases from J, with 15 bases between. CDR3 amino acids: CASSTSGGSNQPQHF. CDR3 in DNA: TGTGCCAGCAGTACCTCAGGAGGATCTAATCAGCCCCAGCATTTT.

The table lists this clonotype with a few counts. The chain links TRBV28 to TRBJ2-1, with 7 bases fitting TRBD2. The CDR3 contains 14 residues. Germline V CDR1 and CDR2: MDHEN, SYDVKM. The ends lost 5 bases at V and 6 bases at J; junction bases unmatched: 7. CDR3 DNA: TGTGCCAGCAGTAGAGCGGGGATTAGCAATGAGCAGTTCTTC. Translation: CASSRAGISNEQFF.

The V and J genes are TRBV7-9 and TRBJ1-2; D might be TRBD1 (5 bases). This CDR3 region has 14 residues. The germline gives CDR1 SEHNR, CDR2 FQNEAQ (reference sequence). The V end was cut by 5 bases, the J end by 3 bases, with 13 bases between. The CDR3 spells CASSIPGRDYGYTF. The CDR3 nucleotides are TGTGCCAGCAGCATACCGGGACGGGACTATGGCTACACCTTC.

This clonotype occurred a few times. The chain's CDR3 is CASSYSGLSYEQYF. The CDR3 nucleotides read TGTGCCAGCAGTTACTCAGGGCTCTCCTACGAGCAGTACTTC. This chain uses TRBV6-5 with TRBJ2-7; D is unclear. Germline lookup yields CDR1 MNHEY and CDR2 SVGAGI. Trimming shortened V by 0 bases and J by 0 bases, and 6 bases separated the two germline ends. The CDR3 sequence is 14 residues long.

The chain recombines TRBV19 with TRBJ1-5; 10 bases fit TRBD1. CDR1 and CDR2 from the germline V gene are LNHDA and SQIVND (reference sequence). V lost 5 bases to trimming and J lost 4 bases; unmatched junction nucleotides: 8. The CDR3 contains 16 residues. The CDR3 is CASSGSGTGDNQPQHF. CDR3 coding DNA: TGTGCCAGTAGTGGCTCCGGGACAGGGGATAATCAGCCCCAGCATTTT.

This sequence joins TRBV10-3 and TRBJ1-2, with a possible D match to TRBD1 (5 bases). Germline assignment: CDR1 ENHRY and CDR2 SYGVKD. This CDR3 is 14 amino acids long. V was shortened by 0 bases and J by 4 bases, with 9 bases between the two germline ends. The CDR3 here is CAISESMTAYGYTF. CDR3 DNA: TGTGCCATCAGTGAGTCAATGACAGCCTATGGCTACACCTTC.

CDR3 loop: CASSQWPGQPNTEAFF. The CDR3, as DNA: TGCGCCAGCAGCCAATGGCCGGGACAGCCAAACACTGAAGCTTTCTTT. The chain has TRBV4-1 and TRBJ1-1; 7 bases are a match to TRBD1. Germline loops: CDR1 MGHRA, CDR2 YSYEKL. The CDR3 has 16 amino acids. Unmatched junction bases numbered 8, after V lost 2 bases and J lost 2 bases.

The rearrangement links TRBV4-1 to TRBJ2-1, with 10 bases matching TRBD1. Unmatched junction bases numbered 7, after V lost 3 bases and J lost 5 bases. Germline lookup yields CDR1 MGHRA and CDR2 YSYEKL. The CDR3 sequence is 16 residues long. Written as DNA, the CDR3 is TGCGCCAGCAGCCATGTCCGGGACAGGGGACACAATGAGCAGTTCTTC. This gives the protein CASSHVRDRGHNEQFF.

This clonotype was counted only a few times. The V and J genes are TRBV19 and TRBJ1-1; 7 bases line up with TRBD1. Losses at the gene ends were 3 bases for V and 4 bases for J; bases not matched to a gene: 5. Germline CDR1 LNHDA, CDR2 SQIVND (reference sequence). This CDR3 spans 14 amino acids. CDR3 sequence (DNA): TGTGCCAGTAGTATTGGGACAGCGGTCACTGAAGCTTTCTTT. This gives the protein CASSIGTAVTEAFF.

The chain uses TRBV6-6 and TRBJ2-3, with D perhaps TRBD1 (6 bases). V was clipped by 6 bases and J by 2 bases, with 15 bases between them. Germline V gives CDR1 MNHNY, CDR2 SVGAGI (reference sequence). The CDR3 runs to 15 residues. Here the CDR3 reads CASSPPGQNTDTQYF. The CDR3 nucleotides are TGTGCCAGCAGCCCCCCGGGACAAAACACAGATACGCAGTATTTT.

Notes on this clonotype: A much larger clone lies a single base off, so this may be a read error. For the CDR3, the DNA is TGTGCCAGCAGTTACCCGGGACTGTCACCCAATGAGCAGTTCTTC. Translation: CASSYPGLSPNEQFF. The chain links TRBV12-3 or TRBV12-4 to TRBJ2-1; D might be TRBD2 (6 bases). CDR3 size: 15 residues. The germline V and J ends were trimmed by 4 bases and 6 bases, with 16 bases remaining between them.

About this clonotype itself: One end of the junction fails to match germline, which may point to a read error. The CDR3 sequence is CASSQEGTSRETQYF. The CDR3 nucleotides are TGTGCCAGCAGCCAAGAAGGGACTTCGAGGGAGACCCAGTACTTC. The V gene is TRBV4-1, the J gene TRBJ2-5, with D maybe TRBD2 (6 bases). Germline CDR1 MGHRA, CDR2 YSYEKL. The CDR3 has 15 residues.

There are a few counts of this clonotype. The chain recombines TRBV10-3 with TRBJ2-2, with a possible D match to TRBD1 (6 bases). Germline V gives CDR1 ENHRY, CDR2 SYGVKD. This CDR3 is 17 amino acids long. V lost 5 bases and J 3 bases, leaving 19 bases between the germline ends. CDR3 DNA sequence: TGTGCCATCAGTCCCCTGGGGCAGGGGCTACACACCGGGGAGCTGTTTTTT. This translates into CAISPLGQGLHTGELFF.

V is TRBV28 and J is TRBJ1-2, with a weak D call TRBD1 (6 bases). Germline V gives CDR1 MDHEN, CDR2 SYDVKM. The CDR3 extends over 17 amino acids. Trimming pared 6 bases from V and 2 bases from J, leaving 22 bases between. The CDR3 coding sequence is TGTGCCAGCAGGGACCTGGACAGAACATTATTAAACTATGGCTACACCTTC. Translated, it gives CASRDLDRTLLNYGYTF.

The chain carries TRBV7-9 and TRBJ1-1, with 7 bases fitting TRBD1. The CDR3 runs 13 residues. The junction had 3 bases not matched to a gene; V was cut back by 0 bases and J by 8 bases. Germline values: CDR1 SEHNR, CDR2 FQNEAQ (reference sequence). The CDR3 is CASSLARGQEAFF. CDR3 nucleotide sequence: TGTGCCAGCAGCTTAGCCCGGGGACAGGAAGCTTTCTTT.

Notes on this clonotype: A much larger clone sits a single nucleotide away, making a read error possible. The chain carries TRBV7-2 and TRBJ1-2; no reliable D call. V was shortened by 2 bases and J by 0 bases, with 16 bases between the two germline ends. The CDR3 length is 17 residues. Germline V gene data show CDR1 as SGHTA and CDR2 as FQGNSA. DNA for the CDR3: TGTGCCAGCAGCTTATTCACCCGATGGGGTCCTAACTATGGCTACACCTTC. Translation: CASSLFTRWGPNYGYTF.

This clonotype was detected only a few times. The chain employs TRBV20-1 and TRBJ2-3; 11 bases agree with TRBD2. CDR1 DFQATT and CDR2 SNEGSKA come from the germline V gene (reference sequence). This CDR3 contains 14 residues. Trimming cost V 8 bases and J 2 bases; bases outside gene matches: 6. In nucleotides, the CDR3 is TGCAGTACCGAGGGACTAGCGGACACAGATACGCAGTATTTT. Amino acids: CSTEGLADTDTQYF.

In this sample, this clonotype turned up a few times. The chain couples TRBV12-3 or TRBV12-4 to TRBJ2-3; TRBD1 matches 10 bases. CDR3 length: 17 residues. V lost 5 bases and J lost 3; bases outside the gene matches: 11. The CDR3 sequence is CASSPQDRGGETDTQYF. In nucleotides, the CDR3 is TGTGCCAGCAGTCCCCAGGACAGGGGGGGTGAAACAGATACGCAGTATTTT.

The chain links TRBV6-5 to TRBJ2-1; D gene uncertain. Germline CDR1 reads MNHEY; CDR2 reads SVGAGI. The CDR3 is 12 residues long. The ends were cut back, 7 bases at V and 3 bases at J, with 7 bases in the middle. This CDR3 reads CASMGFYNEQFF. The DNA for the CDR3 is TGTGCCAGCATGGGCTTCTACAATGAGCAGTTCTTC.

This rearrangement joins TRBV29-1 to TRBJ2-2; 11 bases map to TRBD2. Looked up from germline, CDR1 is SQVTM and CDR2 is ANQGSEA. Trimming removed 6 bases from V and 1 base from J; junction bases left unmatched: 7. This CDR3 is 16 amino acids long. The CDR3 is CSVTGLADRNTGELFF. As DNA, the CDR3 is TGCAGCGTAACGGGACTAGCGGATCGGAACACCGGGGAGCTGTTTTTT.

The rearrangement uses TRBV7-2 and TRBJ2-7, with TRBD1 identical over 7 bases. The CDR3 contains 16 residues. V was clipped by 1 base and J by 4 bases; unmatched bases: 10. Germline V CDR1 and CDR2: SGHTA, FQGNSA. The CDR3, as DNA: TGTGCCAGCAGCTTAGTTAGCAGGGGGAAGAGATACGAGCAGTACTTC. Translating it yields CASSLVSRGKRYEQYF.

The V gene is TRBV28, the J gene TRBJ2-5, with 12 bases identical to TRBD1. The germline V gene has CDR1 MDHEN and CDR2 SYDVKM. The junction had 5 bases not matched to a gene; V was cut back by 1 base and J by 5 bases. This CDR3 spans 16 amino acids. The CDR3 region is CASSLYRDRGPETQYF. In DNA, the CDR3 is TGTGCCAGCAGTTTATATAGGGACAGGGGGCCTGAGACCCAGTACTTC.

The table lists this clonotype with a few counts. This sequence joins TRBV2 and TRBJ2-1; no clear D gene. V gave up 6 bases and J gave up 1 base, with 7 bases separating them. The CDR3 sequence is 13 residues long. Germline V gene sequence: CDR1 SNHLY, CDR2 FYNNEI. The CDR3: CASRLVSYNEQFF. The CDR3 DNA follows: TGTGCCAGCAGATTGGTTTCCTACAATGAGCAGTTCTTC.